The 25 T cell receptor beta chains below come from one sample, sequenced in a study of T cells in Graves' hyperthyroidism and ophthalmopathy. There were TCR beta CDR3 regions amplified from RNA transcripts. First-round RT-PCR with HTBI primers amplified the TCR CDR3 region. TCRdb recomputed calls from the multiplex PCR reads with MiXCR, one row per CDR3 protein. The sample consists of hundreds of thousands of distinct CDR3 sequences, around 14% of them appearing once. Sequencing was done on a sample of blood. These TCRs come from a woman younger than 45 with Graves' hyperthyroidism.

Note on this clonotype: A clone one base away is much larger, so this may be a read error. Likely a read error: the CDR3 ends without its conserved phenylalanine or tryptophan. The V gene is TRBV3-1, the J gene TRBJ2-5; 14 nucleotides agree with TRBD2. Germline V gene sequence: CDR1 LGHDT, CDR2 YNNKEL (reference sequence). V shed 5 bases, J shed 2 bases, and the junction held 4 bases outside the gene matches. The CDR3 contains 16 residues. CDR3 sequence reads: CASSSRTSGGQETQYL. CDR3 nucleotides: TGTGCCAGCAGCTCTAGGACTAGCGGGGGGCAAGAGACCCAGTACCTC.

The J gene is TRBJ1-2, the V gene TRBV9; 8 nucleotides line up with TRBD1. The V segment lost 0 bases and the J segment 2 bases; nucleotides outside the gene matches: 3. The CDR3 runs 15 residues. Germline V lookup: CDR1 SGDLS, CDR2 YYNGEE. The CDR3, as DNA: TGTGCCAGCAGCGTAGACAGGGGGTGGAACTATGGCTACACCTTC. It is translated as CASSVDRGWNYGYTF.

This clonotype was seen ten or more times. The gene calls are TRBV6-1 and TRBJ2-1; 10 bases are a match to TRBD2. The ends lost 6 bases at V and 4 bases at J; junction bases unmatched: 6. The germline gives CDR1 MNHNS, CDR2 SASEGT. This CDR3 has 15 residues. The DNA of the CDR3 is TGTGCCAGCAGACCTGGGACTAGCGAGTACAATGAGCAGTTCTTC. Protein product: CASRPGTSEYNEQFF.

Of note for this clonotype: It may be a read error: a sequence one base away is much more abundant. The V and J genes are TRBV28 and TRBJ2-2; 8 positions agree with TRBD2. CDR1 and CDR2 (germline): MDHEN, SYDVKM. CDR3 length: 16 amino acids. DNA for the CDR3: TGTGGCAGCAGCCCCCCCATAGCGGGAACCACCGGGGAGCTGTTTTTT. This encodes CGSSPPIAGTTGELFF. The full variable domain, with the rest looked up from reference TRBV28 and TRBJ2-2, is DVKVTQSSRYLVKRTGEKVFLECVQDMDHENMFWYRQDPGLGLRLIYFSYDVKMKEKGDIPEGYSVSREKKERFSLILESASTNQTSMYLCGSSPPIAGTTGELFFGEGSRLTVL.

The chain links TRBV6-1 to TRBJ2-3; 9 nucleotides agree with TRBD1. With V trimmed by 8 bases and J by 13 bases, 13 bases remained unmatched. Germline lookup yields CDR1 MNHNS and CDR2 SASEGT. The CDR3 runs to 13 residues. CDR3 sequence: CASVGAPGTGKYF. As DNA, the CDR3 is TGTGCCAGCGTTGGGGCCCCCGGGACAGGGAAGTATTTT.

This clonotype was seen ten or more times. The CDR3 reads CASSFGQGVNIQYF. In DNA form, the CDR3 reads TGTGCCAGCAGCTTCGGGCAGGGTGTGAACATTCAGTACTTC. This chain uses TRBV5-5 with TRBJ2-4; tentatively, D is TRBD1 (5 bases). Germline loops: CDR1 SGHKS, CDR2 YYEKEE (reference sequence). The CDR3 covers 14 residues. Trimming stripped 2 bases from V and 7 bases from J, with 13 bases between.

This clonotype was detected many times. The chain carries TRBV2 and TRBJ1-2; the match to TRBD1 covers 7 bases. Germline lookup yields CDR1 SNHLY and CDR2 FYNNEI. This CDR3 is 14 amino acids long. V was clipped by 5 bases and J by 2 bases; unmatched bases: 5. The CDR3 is CASSLGDSNYGYTF. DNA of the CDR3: TGTGCCAGCAGTCTGGGGGACAGCAACTATGGCTACACCTTC.

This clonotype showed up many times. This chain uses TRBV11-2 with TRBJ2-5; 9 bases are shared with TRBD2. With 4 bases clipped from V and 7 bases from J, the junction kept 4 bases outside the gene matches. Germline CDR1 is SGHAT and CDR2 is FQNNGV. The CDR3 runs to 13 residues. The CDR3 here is CASSSASGATQYF. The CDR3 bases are TGTGCCAGCAGCTCGGCTAGCGGGGCGACCCAGTACTTC.

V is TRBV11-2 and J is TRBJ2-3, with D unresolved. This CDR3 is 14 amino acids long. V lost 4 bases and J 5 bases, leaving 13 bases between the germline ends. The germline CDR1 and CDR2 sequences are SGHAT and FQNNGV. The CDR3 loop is CASSSGPGQDTQYF. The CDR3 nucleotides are TGTGCCAGCAGCTCCGGACCTGGCCAAGATACGCAGTATTTT.

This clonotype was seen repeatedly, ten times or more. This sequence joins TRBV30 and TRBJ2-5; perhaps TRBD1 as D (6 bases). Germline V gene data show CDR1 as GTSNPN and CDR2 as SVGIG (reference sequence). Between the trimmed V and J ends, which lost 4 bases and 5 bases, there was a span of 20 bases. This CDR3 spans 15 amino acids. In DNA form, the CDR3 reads TGTGCCTGGAAAGAAGGGACAAAAGGGCGGGAGACCCAGTACTTC. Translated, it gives CAWKEGTKGRETQYF.

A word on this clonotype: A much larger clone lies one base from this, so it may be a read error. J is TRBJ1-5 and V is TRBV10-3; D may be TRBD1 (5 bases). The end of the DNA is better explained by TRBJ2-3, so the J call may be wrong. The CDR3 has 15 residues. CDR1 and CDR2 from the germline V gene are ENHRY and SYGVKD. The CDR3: CAISESIQENQPQYF. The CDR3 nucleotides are TGTGCCATCAGTGAGTCGATACAGGAGAATCAGCCCCAGTATTTT.

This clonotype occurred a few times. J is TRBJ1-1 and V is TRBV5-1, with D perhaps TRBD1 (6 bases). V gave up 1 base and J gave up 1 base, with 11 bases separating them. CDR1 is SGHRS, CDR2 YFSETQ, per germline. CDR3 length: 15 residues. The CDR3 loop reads CASSLKGTKNTEAFF. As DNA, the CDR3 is TGCGCCAGCAGCTTGAAAGGGACAAAGAACACTGAAGCTTTCTTT.

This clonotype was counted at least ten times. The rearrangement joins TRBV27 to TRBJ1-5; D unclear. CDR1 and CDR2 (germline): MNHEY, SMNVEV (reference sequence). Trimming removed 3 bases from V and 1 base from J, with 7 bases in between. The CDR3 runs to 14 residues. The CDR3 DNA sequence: TGTGCCAGCAGTTTCGGAGGGAGCAATCAGCCCCAGCATTTT. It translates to CASSFGGSNQPQHF.

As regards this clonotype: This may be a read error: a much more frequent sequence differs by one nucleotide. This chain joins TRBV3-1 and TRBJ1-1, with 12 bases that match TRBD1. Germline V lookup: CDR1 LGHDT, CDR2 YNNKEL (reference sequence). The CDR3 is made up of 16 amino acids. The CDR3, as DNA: TGTGCCAGCAGCCTCCGGGACAGGGGGCCGAACGCTGAAGCTTTCTTT. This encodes CASSLRDRGPNAEAFF.

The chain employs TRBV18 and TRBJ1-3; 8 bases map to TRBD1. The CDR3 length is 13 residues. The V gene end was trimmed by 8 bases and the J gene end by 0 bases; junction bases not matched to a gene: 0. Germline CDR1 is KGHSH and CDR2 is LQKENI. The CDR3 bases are TGTGCCAGCGGACAGGGCTCTGGAAACACCATATATTTT. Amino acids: CASGQGSGNTIYF.

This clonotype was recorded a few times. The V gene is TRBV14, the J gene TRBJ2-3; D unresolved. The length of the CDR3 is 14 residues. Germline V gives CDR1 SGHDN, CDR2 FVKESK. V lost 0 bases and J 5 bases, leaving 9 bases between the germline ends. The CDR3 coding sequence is TGTGCCAGCAGCCAAGAGGTTGTGAGAGATACGCAGTATTTT. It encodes CASSQEVVRDTQYF. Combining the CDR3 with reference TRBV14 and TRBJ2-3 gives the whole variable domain EAGVTQFPSHSVIEKGQTVTLRCDPISGHDNLYWYRRVMGKEIKFLLHFVKESKQDESGMPNNRFLAERTGGTYSTLKVQPAELEDSGVYFCASSQEVVRDTQYFGPGTRLTVL.

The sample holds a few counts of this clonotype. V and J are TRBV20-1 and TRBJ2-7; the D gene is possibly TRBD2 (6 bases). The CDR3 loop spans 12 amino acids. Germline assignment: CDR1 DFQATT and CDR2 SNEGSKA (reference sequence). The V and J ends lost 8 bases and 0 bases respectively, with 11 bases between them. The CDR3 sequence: CSHRESSYEQYF. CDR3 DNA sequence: TGCAGTCACCGGGAGAGCTCCTACGAGCAGTACTTC.

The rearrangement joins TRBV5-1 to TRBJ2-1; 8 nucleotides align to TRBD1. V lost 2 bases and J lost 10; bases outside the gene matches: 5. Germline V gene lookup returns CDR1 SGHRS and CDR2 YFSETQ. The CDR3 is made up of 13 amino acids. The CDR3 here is CASSFNDRGEQFF. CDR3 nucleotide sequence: TGCGCCAGCAGCTTCAACGACAGGGGAGAGCAGTTCTTC. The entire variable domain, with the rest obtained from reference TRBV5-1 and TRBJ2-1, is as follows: KAGVTQTPRYLIKTRGQQVTLSCSPISGHRSVSWYQQTPGQGLQFLFEYFSETQRNKGNFPGRFSGRQFSNSRSEMNVSTLELGDSALYLCASSFNDRGEQFFGPGTRLTVL.

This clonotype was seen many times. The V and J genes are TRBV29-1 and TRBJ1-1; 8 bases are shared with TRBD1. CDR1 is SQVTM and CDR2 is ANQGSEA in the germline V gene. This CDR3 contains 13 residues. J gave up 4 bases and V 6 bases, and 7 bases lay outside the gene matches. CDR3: CSVHLTGGTEAFF. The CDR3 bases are TGCAGCGTCCATCTAACAGGGGGCACTGAAGCTTTCTTT.

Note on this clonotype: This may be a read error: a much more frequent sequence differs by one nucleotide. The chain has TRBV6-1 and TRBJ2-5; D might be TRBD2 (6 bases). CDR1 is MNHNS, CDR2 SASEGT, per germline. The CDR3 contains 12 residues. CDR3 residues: CASSQIRETRYF. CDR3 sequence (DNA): TGTGCCAGCAGTCAGATCCGGGAGACCCGGTACTTC.

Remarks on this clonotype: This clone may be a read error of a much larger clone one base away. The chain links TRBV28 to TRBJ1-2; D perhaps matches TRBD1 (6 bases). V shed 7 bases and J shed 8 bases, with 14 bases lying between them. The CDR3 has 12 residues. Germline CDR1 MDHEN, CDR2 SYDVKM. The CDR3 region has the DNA TGTGCCAGCATTTGGACAGATCGGGGCTACACCTTC. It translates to CASIWTDRGYTF.

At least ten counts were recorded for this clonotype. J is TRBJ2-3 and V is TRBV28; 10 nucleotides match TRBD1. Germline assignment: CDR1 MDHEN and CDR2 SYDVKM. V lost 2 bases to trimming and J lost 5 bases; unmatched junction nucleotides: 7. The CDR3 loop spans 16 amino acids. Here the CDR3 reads CASSLPAGTGVDTQYF. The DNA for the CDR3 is TGTGCCAGCAGTTTACCCGCCGGGACAGGGGTAGATACGCAGTATTTT. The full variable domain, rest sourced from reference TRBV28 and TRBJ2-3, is DVKVTQSSRYLVKRTGEKVFLECVQDMDHENMFWYRQDPGLGLRLIYFSYDVKMKEKGDIPEGYSVSREKKERFSLILESASTNQTSMYLCASSLPAGTGVDTQYFGPGTRLTVL.

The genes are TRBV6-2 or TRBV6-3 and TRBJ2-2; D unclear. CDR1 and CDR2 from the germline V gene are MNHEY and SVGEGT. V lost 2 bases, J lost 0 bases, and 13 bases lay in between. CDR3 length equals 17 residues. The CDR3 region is CASSYPTGIANTGELFF. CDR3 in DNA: TGTGCCAGCAGTTACCCTACTGGAATCGCGAACACCGGGGAGCTGTTTTTT.

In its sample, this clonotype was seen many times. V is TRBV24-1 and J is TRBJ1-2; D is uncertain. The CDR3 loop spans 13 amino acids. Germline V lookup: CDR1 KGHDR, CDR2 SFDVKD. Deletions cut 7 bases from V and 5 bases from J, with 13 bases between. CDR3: CATSSGPPYGYTF. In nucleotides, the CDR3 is TGTGCCACCAGCTCCGGACCCCCGTATGGCTACACCTTC.

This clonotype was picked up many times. In DNA form, the CDR3 reads TGTGCCAGCAGTTCACCTACCCGGGACAGGTACACCGGGGAGCTGTTTTTT. Protein sequence: CASSSPTRDRYTGELFF. The chain couples TRBV6-1 to TRBJ2-2; TRBD1 aligns across 8 bases. V shed 5 bases and J 3 bases; nucleotides not matched to a gene: 11. The germline gives CDR1 MNHNS, CDR2 SASEGT. The CDR3 consists of 17 residues.